The next 7 T cell receptor beta chains were all read from a single sample in a study of blood T cell repertoires in COVID-19. Measured with immunoSEQ multiplex PCR; TCRdb has only the in-frame clones, and not every one. The profile shows about 140,000 clones, 70% to 90% of them singletons. The sample was peripheral blood. The receptor source for this set is a human donor in a cohort sampled during active COVID-19.

This chain connects TRBV2 to TRBJ1-2, with 7 bases identical to TRBD1. Trimming at V came to 6 bases and at J to 3 bases, leaving 4 bases not matched to a gene. This CDR3 contains 13 residues. The germline V gene encodes CDR1 SNHLY and CDR2 FYNNEI. The CDR3 nucleotides are TGTGCCAGCAGCCGGGACAGCGACTATGGCTACACCTTC. It encodes CASSRDSDYGYTF.

This chain joins TRBV6-5 and TRBJ2-2, with D possibly matching TRBD1 (7 bases). The V gene lost 6 bases and the J gene lost 5 bases, with 10 bases spanning the gap. CDR1 MNHEY and CDR2 SVGAGI come from the germline V gene. The CDR3 runs 13 residues. In DNA, the CDR3 is TGTGCCAGCAGGGAGGGGGCAACCGGGGAGCTGTTTTTT. Translation gives CASREGATGELFF.

CDR3 sequence: CASSVEYSFNYGYTF. In DNA, the CDR3 is TGTGCCAGCAGCGTAGAGTACAGTTTTAACTATGGCTACACCTTC. The rearrangement joins TRBV9 to TRBJ1-2, with D uncertain. Deletions cut 0 bases from V and 1 base from J, with 10 bases between. The V gene's germline CDR1 is SGDLS and CDR2 YYNGEE. The CDR3 is 15 amino acids. Filled out from reference TRBV9 and TRBJ1-2, the complete variable domain reads DSGVTQTPKHLITATGQRVTLRCSPRSGDLSVYWYQQSLDQGLQFLIQYYNGEERAKGNILERFSAQQFPDLHSELNLSSLELGDSALYFCASSVEYSFNYGYTFGSGTRLTVV.

This CDR3 reads CASSTRLAGEGEQYF. Here the CDR3 DNA reads TGTGCCAGTAGTACCCGACTAGCGGGAGAAGGCGAGCAGTACTTC. The V and J genes are TRBV19 and TRBJ2-7; 12 bases align to TRBD2. The V segment lost 4 bases and the J segment 6 bases; nucleotides outside the gene matches: 7. The CDR3 consists of 15 residues. Germline CDR1 is LNHDA and CDR2 is SQIVND (reference sequence).

The chain joins TRBV12-2 to TRBJ1-1; the DNA was not used to check the table's D call, TRBD1. TRBV12-2 is labeled a pseudogene. This CDR3 has 14 amino acids. CDR3 in amino acids: CASRFQRTGSEAFF. CDR3 coding DNA: TGTGCAAGTCGCTTTCAAAGGACAGGATCTGAAGCTTTCTTT.

This sequence joins TRBV19 and TRBJ1-1; TRBD1 is a possible D gene (6 bases). The germline V gene has CDR1 LNHDA and CDR2 SQIVND (reference sequence). The V end was cut by 3 bases, the J end by 6 bases, with 11 bases between. This CDR3 region has 13 residues. CDR3 region: CASSMRGGAEAFF. CDR3 DNA: TGTGCCAGTAGTATGAGGGGGGGAGCTGAAGCTTTCTTT.

This clone was seen just once. The chain combines TRBV6-5 with TRBJ2-2; the match to TRBD2 covers 12 bases. Germline V CDR1 and CDR2: MNHEY, SVGAGI. V was clipped by 2 bases and J by 5 bases; unmatched bases: 0. The CDR3 consists of 15 residues. The CDR3 nucleotides read TGTGCCAGCAGTTACGGGACTAGCGGGACCGGGGAGCTGTTTTTT. This translates into CASSYGTSGTGELFF.